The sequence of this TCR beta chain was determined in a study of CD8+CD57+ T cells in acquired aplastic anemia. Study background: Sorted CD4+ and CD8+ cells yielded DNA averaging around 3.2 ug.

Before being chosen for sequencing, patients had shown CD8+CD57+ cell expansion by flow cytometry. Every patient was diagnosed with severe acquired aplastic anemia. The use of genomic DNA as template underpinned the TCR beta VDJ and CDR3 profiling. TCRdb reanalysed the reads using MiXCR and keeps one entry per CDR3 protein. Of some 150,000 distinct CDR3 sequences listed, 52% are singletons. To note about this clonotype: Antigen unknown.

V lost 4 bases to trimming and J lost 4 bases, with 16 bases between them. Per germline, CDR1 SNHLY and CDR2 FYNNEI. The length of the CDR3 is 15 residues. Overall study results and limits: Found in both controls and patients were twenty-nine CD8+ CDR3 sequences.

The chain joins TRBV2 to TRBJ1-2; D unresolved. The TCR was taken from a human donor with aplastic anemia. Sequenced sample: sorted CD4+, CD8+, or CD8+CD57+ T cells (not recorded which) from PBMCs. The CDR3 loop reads CASSVDAGSPYGYTF. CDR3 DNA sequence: TGTGCCAGCAGTGTAGATGCAGGATCCCCCTATGGCTACACCTTC.